The T cell receptor beta chain described here comes from a study of blood T cells in healthy people across ages. Study-wide results and limits: Long-lived donors had more naive CD4+ cells and higher diversity than aged donors.

Only a few counts were recorded for this clonotype. Its matching antigen is unknown. A second roughly 6 to 12 cycle PCR used barcoded and J-beta primers. The template-switch adaptor, which had 12 random nucleotides, put a tag on each cDNA molecule. MiXCR was run by TCRdb on the 5' RACE reads, yielding one entry per CDR3 protein. There are around 800,000 distinct CDR3 sequences in the sample; around half occur only once, and around 18% lies in the top ten. This CDR3 has 17 amino acids. The V segment lost 5 bases and the J segment 5 bases; nucleotides outside the gene matches: 11. The rearrangement joins TRBV12-3 or TRBV12-4 to TRBJ2-3; TRBD2 matches at 12 bases. The sample comprised blood. This TCR came from a man older than 75 in good health. In DNA form, the CDR3 reads TGTGCCAGCAGTCCCCTAAGACTAGCGGGAGAAGGAGATACGCAGTATTTT. Protein product: CASSPLRLAGEGDTQYF.